This T cell receptor beta chain emerged from a study of blood T cell repertoires in COVID-19. Study-wide background: The United States, Italy and Spain supplied acute and convalescent COVID-19 samples. The cDNA or gDNA used as material had been derived from T cells, B-cell-depleted T cells, or PBMCs.

The V end lost 3 bases, the J end lost 5 bases, and 11 bases lay between the germline ends. This CDR3 spans 15 amino acids. Germline lookup yields CDR1 KGHSH and CDR2 LQKENI. Authors' data handling: Estimation of nucleated cell counts relied on the amplification of reference gene primers. TCRdb's table, derived via immunoSEQ multiplex PCR, lists solely in-frame clones and lacks some. The DNA was the basis for D and trimming; V, J and clone size are from that table. The sample has around 35,000 clones, roughly 90% seen once. Source material: peripheral blood. This chain connects TRBV18 to TRBJ1-6, with TRBD1 as a possible D gene (6 bases). This TCR came from a human donor in a cohort sampled during active COVID-19. This CDR3 is CASSPSGANNSPLHF. Written as DNA, the CDR3 is TGTGCCAGCTCACCGTCAGGGGCGAATAATTCACCCCTCCACTTT.